This T cell receptor beta chain was found in a study of T cell changes during pregnancy in multiple sclerosis. CDR1 MDHEN and CDR2 SYDVKM come from the germline V gene. V was cut by 7 bases and J by 15 bases, with 22 bases left in between. The CDR3 covers 13 residues. The method was immunoSEQ multiplex PCR; TCRdb's version includes in-frame clones alone and lacks a portion of them. The table shows around 100,000 clones, with 91% occurring only once. The sequences come from peripheral blood, collected in the second trimester of pregnancy. This chain links TRBV28 with TRBJ2-1, with D possibly being TRBD2 (6 bases). The source is a female donor with multiple sclerosis, enrolled in a pregnancy study. CDR3 DNA sequence: TGTGCCAGCACCGTTGTGACTAGTACTACGCGGTTCTTC. Amino acid sequence: CASTVVTSTTRFF.